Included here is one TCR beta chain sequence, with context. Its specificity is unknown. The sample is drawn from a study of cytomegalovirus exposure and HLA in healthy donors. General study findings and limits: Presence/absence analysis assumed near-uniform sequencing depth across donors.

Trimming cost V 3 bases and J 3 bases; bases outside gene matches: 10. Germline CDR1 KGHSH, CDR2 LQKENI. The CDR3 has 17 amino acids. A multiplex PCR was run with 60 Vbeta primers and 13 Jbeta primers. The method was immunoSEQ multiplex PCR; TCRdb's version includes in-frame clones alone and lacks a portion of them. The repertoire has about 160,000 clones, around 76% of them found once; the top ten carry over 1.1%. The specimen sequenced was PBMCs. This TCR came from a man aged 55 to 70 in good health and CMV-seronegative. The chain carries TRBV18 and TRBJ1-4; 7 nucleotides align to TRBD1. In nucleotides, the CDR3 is TGTGCCAGCTCACCCTTTGTCCTACAGGGGTCTAATGAAAAACTGTTTTTT. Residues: CASSPFVLQGSNEKLFF.